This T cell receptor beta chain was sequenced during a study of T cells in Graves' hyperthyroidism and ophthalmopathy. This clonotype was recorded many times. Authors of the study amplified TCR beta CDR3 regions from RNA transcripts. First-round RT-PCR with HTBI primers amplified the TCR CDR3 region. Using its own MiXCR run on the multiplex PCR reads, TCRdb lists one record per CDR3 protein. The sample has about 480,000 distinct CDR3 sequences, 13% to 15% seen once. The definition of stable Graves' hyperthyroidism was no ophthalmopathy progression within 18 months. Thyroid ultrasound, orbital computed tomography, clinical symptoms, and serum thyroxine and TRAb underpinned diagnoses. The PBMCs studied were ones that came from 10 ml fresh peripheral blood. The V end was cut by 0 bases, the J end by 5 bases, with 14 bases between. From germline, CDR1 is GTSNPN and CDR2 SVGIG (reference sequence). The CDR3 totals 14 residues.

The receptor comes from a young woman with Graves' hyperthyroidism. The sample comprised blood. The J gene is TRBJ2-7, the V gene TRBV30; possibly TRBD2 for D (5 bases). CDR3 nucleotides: TGTGCCTGGAGTGTACTAAGCGGTCGTGACGAGCAGTACTTC. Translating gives CAWSVLSGRDEQYF.